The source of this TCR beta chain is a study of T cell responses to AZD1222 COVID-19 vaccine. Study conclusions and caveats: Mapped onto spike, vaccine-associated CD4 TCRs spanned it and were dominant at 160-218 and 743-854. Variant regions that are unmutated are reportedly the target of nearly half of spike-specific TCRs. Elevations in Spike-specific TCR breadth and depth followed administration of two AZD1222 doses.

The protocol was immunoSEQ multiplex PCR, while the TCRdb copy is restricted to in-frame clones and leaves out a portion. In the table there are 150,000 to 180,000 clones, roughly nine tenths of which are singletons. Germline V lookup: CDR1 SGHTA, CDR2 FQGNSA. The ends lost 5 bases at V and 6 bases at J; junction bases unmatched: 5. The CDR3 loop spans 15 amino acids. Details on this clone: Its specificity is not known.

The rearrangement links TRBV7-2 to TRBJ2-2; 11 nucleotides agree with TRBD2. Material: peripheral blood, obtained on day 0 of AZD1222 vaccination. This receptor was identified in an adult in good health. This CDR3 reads CASSQRTSGSGELFF. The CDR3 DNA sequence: TGTGCCAGCAGCCAACGGACTAGCGGGTCCGGGGAGCTGTTTTTT. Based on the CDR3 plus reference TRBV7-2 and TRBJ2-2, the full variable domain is GAGVSQSPSNKVTEKGKDVELRCDPISGHTALYWYRQSLGQGLEFLIYFQGNSAPDKSGLPSDRFSAERTGGSVSTLTIQRTQQEDSAVYLCASSQRTSGSGELFFGEGSRLTVL.